Each of the 17 T cell receptor beta chains below was sequenced from the same sample in a study of human T cells and chemical hapten exposure. Documented time point: patch test 3, about 24 weeks after DPC sensitization. Treatment here: therapeutic diphenylcyclopropenone sensitization with weekly scalp DPC. TCRdb reprocessed the RACE reads with MiXCR, giving one entry per CDR3 protein. The sample records about 84,000 distinct CDR3 sequences, 11% being singletons. Sequencing used whole blood, obtained in connection with sensitization to the hapten diphenylcyclopropenone (DPC). These receptors were taken from a woman between 45 and 60 years old with alopecia areata. Some clones in this sample may be carry-over from other donors' samples.

This clonotype was detected ten times or more. This chain uses TRBV9 with TRBJ1-6; D is unresolved. Trimming shortened V by 4 bases and J by 1 base, and 12 bases separated the two germline ends. The germline CDR1 and CDR2 sequences are SGDLS and YYNGEE. This CDR3 has 16 residues. The CDR3 protein is CASSPWGGSYNSPLHF. The CDR3 coding sequence is TGTGCCAGCAGCCCTTGGGGTGGTTCCTATAATTCACCCCTCCACTTT.

A remark on this clonotype: One junction end does not reproduce the germline sequence, and a read error may be involved. The V and J genes are TRBV20-1 and TRBJ2-5, with D uncertain. The CDR3 is 9 residues long. Germline V lookup: CDR1 DFQATT, CDR2 SNEGSKA (reference sequence). The CDR3 protein is CSAGETQYF. The CDR3 bases are TGCAGTGCTGGAGAGACCCAGTACTTC.

This clonotype was counted at least ten times. The chain recombines TRBV9 with TRBJ2-5, with 7 bases matching TRBD2. V trimming: 0 bases; J trimming: 1 base; junction bases outside the gene matches: 3. The germline V gene has CDR1 SGDLS and CDR2 YYNGEE. The CDR3 is 15 amino acids. CDR3 sequence (DNA): TGTGCCAGCAGCGTAGGCGGGAGTACCCAAGAGACCCAGTACTTC. It specifies CASSVGGSTQETQYF.

The sample holds many counts of this clonotype. The gene calls are TRBV2 and TRBJ2-7; 7 bases agree with TRBD1. The germline V gene has CDR1 SNHLY and CDR2 FYNNEI. The CDR3 is made up of 15 amino acids. V lost 8 bases to trimming and J lost 4 bases; unmatched junction nucleotides: 14. The CDR3 loop is CASGTPGQNPYEQYF. CDR3 bases: TGTGCCAGCGGGACCCCGGGACAGAACCCGTACGAGCAGTACTTC.

This clonotype showed up many times. This rearrangement joins TRBV14 to TRBJ2-1; either TRBD1 or TRBD2 may fit D (7 bases each). This CDR3 spans 13 amino acids. The germline V gene encodes CDR1 SGHDN and CDR2 FVKESK. The V end was cut by 8 bases, the J end by 7 bases, with 15 bases between. CDR3 DNA: TGTGCCAGCCGCGGGGGACAGAAGAATGAGCAGTTCTTC. It translates to CASRGGQKNEQFF.

V is TRBV28 and J is TRBJ2-2; D remains unclear. V lost 2 bases and J lost 0, with 7 bases in between. CDR1 is MDHEN and CDR2 is SYDVKM in the germline V gene. The CDR3 is made up of 15 amino acids. CDR3: CASSLLPANTGELFF. The CDR3 DNA reads as TGTGCCAGCAGTTTACTTCCGGCGAACACCGGGGAGCTGTTTTTT. Full variable domain (missing parts from reference TRBV28 and TRBJ2-2): DVKVTQSSRYLVKRTGEKVFLECVQDMDHENMFWYRQDPGLGLRLIYFSYDVKMKEKGDIPEGYSVSREKKERFSLILESASTNQTSMYLCASSLLPANTGELFFGEGSRLTVL.

This clonotype appeared many times. V and J are TRBV7-3 and TRBJ2-1; 7 bases line up with TRBD2. With 3 bases clipped from V and 5 bases from J, the junction kept 7 bases outside the gene matches. Germline values: CDR1 SGHTA, CDR2 FQGTGA. The CDR3 totals 15 residues. Here the CDR3 DNA reads TGTGCCAGCAGCTTGACCACTAGCGCCCACAATGAGCAGTTCTTC. Translating it yields CASSLTTSAHNEQFF.

This clonotype was recorded many times. The junction and the germline gene differ at one end; a read error may be behind it. The V and J genes are TRBV6-6 and TRBJ2-7; 8 bases line up with TRBD1. The germline V gene encodes CDR1 MNHNY and CDR2 SVGAGI (reference sequence). This CDR3 region has 15 residues. CDR3 protein: CASTPAAGGKYEQYF. CDR3 bases: TGCGCCAGCACCCCCGCCGCAGGGGGCAAATACGAGCAGTACTTC.

The V call is TRBV5-1, the J call TRBJ2-5; 10 nucleotides align to TRBD2. With 5 bases clipped from V and 1 base from J, the junction kept 2 bases outside the gene matches. CDR3 length equals 14 residues. CDR1 is SGHRS, CDR2 YFSETQ, per germline. CDR3 bases: TGCGCCAGCAGACTAGCGGGGTTCCAAGAGACCCAGTACTTC. Its translation: CASRLAGFQETQYF.

The J gene is TRBJ2-3, the V gene TRBV20-1; 9 positions match TRBD1. This CDR3 is built from 18 residues. V gave up 0 bases and J gave up 4 bases; unmatched junction bases: 14. CDR1 DFQATT and CDR2 SNEGSKA come from the germline V gene (reference sequence). CDR3 bases: TGCAGTGCTAGAGATTTAGGAGGGACAGGGACCCGCTCAGATACGCAGTATTTT. As protein: CSARDLGGTGTRSDTQYF.

This clonotype was recorded at least ten times. This chain connects TRBV29-1 to TRBJ2-7, with 8 bases identical to TRBD2. Germline CDR1 is SQVTM and CDR2 is ANQGSEA. This CDR3 is 15 amino acids long. Germline trimming cut 5 bases from V and 0 bases from J; bases unmatched to any gene: 9. DNA for the CDR3: TGCAGCGTTTCAGATGGCGGGAGGCGCTCCTACGAGCAGTACTTC. It codes for CSVSDGGRRSYEQYF.

A few counts support this clonotype. The chain combines TRBV5-1 with TRBJ2-1; 9 positions agree with TRBD1. Germline values: CDR1 SGHRS, CDR2 YFSETQ. J lost 9 bases, V lost 4 bases, and 5 bases had no gene match. The CDR3 is made up of 13 amino acids. The CDR3 sequence: CASSGQGPAEQFF. CDR3 DNA: TGCGCCAGCAGCGGACAGGGGCCTGCTGAGCAGTTCTTC. Complete variable domain (other parts from reference TRBV5-1 and TRBJ2-1): KAGVTQTPRYLIKTRGQQVTLSCSPISGHRSVSWYQQTPGQGLQFLFEYFSETQRNKGNFPGRFSGRQFSNSRSEMNVSTLELGDSALYLCASSGQGPAEQFFGPGTRLTVL.

At least ten counts were recorded for this clonotype. V usage is TRBV9 and J usage is TRBJ2-6, with D perhaps TRBD2 (6 bases). The CDR3 sequence is 15 residues long. Germline lookup yields CDR1 SGDLS and CDR2 YYNGEE. The V and J ends lost 2 bases and 3 bases respectively, with 9 bases between them. The CDR3 DNA reads as TGTGCCAGCAGCGTGGGAGGTTATGGGGCCAACGTCCTGACTTTC. As protein: CASSVGGYGANVLTF.

This clonotype has a count of ten or more. V usage is TRBV12-3 or TRBV12-4 and J usage is TRBJ1-6; D may be TRBD1 (6 bases). Trimming cost V 7 bases and J 15 bases, with 16 bases left between them. CDR3 length: 12 residues. As DNA, the CDR3 is TGTGCCAGCACCCTAGGGGGGAAGCTCCTCCACTTT. Translating gives CASTLGGKLLHF.

CDR3 in amino acids: CASSLAATGENTEAFF. In DNA form, the CDR3 reads TGTGCCAGCAGTTTAGCCGCGACAGGGGAAAACACTGAAGCTTTCTTT. The chain uses TRBV12-3 or TRBV12-4 and TRBJ1-1, with 8 bases aligning to TRBD1. Trimming took 0 bases from V and 2 from J; bases not matched to a gene: 5. This CDR3 comprises 16 residues.

The V call is TRBV12-3 or TRBV12-4, the J call TRBJ2-1; no clear D. V lost 3 bases to trimming and J lost 10 bases, with 7 bases between them. This CDR3 contains 11 residues. The DNA for the CDR3 is TGTGCCAGCAGTTTCATATGGGAGCAGTTCTTC. Translating gives CASSFIWEQFF.

This clonotype was counted ten times or more. CDR3 loop: CASSLDKLAQHF. CDR3 sequence (DNA): TGTGCCAGCAGCTTGGACAAATTAGCCCAGCATTTT. The chain combines TRBV7-9 with TRBJ1-5; tentatively, D is TRBD1 (5 bases). V was cut by 3 bases and J by 11 bases, with 11 bases left in between. The germline V gene encodes CDR1 SEHNR and CDR2 FQNEAQ (reference sequence). CDR3 length: 12 amino acids.